Included here is one TCR beta chain sequence, with context. The length of the CDR3 is 16 residues. V was trimmed by 2 bases and J by 2 bases, leaving 14 bases between them. CDR1 is KGHSH and CDR2 is LQKENI in the germline V gene. Here immunoSEQ multiplex PCR was the method, and the copy in TCRdb shows in-frame clones only, minus some. The sample has around 300,000 clones, about 85% seen once; the top ten hold roughly 13%. This sample stems from a study of blood T cell repertoires in COVID-19. Turning to the study itself: The United States, Italy and Spain supplied acute and convalescent COVID-19 samples.

Sequencing input: peripheral blood. The chain recombines TRBV18 with TRBJ2-3; D may be TRBD1 (6 bases). The TCR comes from a human donor in a cohort sampled during active COVID-19. The DNA for the CDR3 is TGTGCCAGCTCACCATTGGGGGCCGGGCCCACAGATACGCAGTATTTT. Protein sequence: CASSPLGAGPTDTQYF.